The sequence of this T cell receptor (beta chain) was determined in a study of T cell clones after liver transplantation. Study context: As an antigen-independent comparator, third-party-reactive TCRbeta sequences came from pre-transplant mixed lymphocyte reactions. Tolerance: complete withdrawal held at least one year, liver enzymes staying within twice normal. Whole-study findings and limits: Migration into the graft, not deletion, may explain lost graft donor-reactive T cells. A larger donor-reactive than third-party decline suggested partial antigen-specific deletion.

This table comes from immunoSEQ multiplex PCR, and its TCRdb copy is limited to in-frame clones, with some not included. The sample contains some 60,000 clones, 70% of which appear only once. Comments on this clone: Its antigen is as yet unknown.

The germline V and J ends were trimmed by 7 bases and 2 bases, with 9 bases remaining between them. Germline V CDR1 and CDR2: SNHLY, FYNNEI. CDR3 length: 13 residues. This clonotype was obtained from a human patient who received a liver transplant. Some of these T cells may belong to the graft donor. This sample comprised CD4+ T cells from blood, obtained at the roughly 15-month timepoint. The rearrangement joins TRBV2 to TRBJ1-3, with D tentatively TRBD1 (5 bases). This CDR3 is CASTATAGNTIYF. The CDR3, as DNA: TGTGCCAGCACCGCGACAGCTGGAAACACCATATATTTT. Together with reference TRBV2 and TRBJ1-3, the CDR3 gives the full variable domain: EPEVTQTPSHQVTQMGQEVILRCVPISNHLYFYWYRQILGQKVEFLVSFYNNEISEKSEIFDDQFSVERPDGSNFTLKIRSTKLEDSAMYFCASTATAGNTIYFGEGSWLTVV.